The 14 T cell receptor beta chains presented below share a single source sample, sequenced in a study of T cell responses to AZD1222 COVID-19 vaccine. Assay: immunoSEQ multiplex PCR; the TCRdb copy retains only in-frame clones and omits some. Seen here are some 160,000 clones, around 94% observed once, and the top ten hold about 1%. Sequenced here: peripheral blood, sampled on day 0 of AZD1222 vaccination. The source is an adult in good health.

This clone was counted a single time. The rearrangement links TRBV5-6 to TRBJ2-5; no reliable D call. CDR3 length: 17 residues. Trimming took 1 base from V and 1 from J, leaving 17 bases between them. Germline values: CDR1 SGHDT, CDR2 YYEEEE. DNA of the CDR3: TGTGCCAGCAGCTTGTTGGAGCATCAGTCGTTCCAAGAGACCCAGTACTTC. Protein: CASSLLEHQSFQETQYF.

The chain couples TRBV2 to TRBJ1-2, with 9 bases fitting TRBD1. CDR3 size: 12 residues. The germline V gene encodes CDR1 SNHLY and CDR2 FYNNEI. V gave up 6 bases and J gave up 8 bases; unmatched junction bases: 4. The CDR3: CASRGTGLGYTF. DNA for the CDR3: TGTGCCAGCAGGGGGACAGGGCTCGGCTACACCTTC.

V is TRBV27 and J is TRBJ2-2; TRBD1 or TRBD2 may be the D gene (5 bases each). Germline-derived CDR1 and CDR2 are MNHEY and SMNVEV (reference sequence). CDR3 length equals 15 residues. Trimming stripped 7 bases from V and 7 bases from J, with 19 bases between. The chain's CDR3 is CASMTSGTWGGELFF. DNA of the CDR3: TGTGCCAGCATGACCTCCGGGACGTGGGGCGGGGAGCTGTTTTTT.

This chain connects TRBV6-5 to TRBJ2-7; either TRBD1 or TRBD2 may fit D (5 bases each). V was cut by 10 bases and J by 5 bases, with 24 bases left in between. The CDR3 runs 15 residues. In germline, CDR1 is MNHEY, CDR2 SVGAGI. The CDR3 spells CATRGQGSGTDEQYF. CDR3 bases: TGTGCCACCCGGGGTCAGGGTTCTGGTACGGACGAGCAGTACTTC.

V and J are TRBV27 and TRBJ1-2; 9 bases agree with TRBD1. The CDR3 is 16 amino acids. V was clipped by 1 base and J by 1 base; unmatched bases: 4. Germline assignment: CDR1 MNHEY and CDR2 SMNVEV (reference sequence). Here the CDR3 reads CASSLWGQGGNYGYTF. The DNA of the CDR3 is TGTGCCAGCAGTTTATGGGGACAGGGAGGTAACTATGGCTACACCTTC.

The rearrangement uses TRBV6-5 and TRBJ1-3; D is unresolved. V was clipped by 2 bases and J by 0 bases, with 8 bases between them. Germline CDR1 MNHEY, CDR2 SVGAGI. The length of the CDR3 is 15 residues. Here the CDR3 DNA reads TGTGCCAGCAGTTACAGACAATCCTCTGGAAACACCATATATTTT. This encodes CASSYRQSSGNTIYF.

The chain joins TRBV5-4 to TRBJ2-3; 7 bases fit TRBD2. This CDR3 spans 15 amino acids. Trimming removed 3 bases from V and 1 base from J; junction bases left unmatched: 5. Germline CDR1 and CDR2: SGHNT and YYREEE (reference sequence). This chain's CDR3 is CASSSRLAGTDTQYF. The CDR3 nucleotides are TGTGCCAGCAGCTCGCGGCTAGCGGGCACAGATACGCAGTATTTT.

The chain employs TRBV13 and TRBJ1-1; weak D call: TRBD1 (5 bases). V gave up 4 bases and J gave up 1 base, with 16 bases separating them. The CDR3 length is 16 residues. Germline CDR1 is PRHDT and CDR2 is FYEKMQ (reference sequence). CDR3 nucleotides: TGTGCCAGCAGCTCGCCCCAGCGGGACTGGAACACTGAAGCTTTCTTT. This codes for CASSSPQRDWNTEAFF. Looking up the rest from reference TRBV13 and TRBJ1-1 gives the full variable domain: AAGVIQSPRHLIKEKRETATLKCYPIPRHDTVYWYQQGPGQDPQFLISFYEKMQSDKGSIPDRFSAQQFSDYHSELNMSSLELGDSALYFCASSSPQRDWNTEAFFGQGTRLTVV.

J is TRBJ2-7 and V is TRBV6-5, with 8 bases that match TRBD1. V trimming: 0 bases; J trimming: 4 bases; junction bases outside the gene matches: 8. Germline V gives CDR1 MNHEY, CDR2 SVGAGI. The CDR3 loop spans 16 amino acids. CDR3 sequence (DNA): TGTGCCAGCAGTTACTCGGGGACAGGACTTCGGTACGAGCAGTACTTC. Translation: CASSYSGTGLRYEQYF.

The CDR3 is CASGQGGNSPLHF. CDR3 sequence (DNA): TGTGCCAGCGGACAGGGAGGGAATTCACCCCTCCACTTT. This chain connects TRBV19 to TRBJ1-6; 8 bases fit TRBD1. This CDR3 is 13 amino acids long. V shed 9 bases, J shed 7 bases, and the junction held 5 bases outside the gene matches. The germline gives CDR1 LNHDA, CDR2 SQIVND (reference sequence).

This clone was seen only a few times. CDR3 sequence (DNA): TGTGCCAGCAGTTACTCCAGGGGCTCCGCGGCCTACGAGCAGTACTTC. This translates into CASSYSRGSAAYEQYF. This rearrangement joins TRBV6-5 to TRBJ2-7; a possible D gene is TRBD1 (6 bases). This CDR3 spans 16 amino acids. Trimming cost V 0 bases and J 2 bases, with 14 bases left between them. The V gene's germline CDR1 is MNHEY and CDR2 SVGAGI.

This clone was seen a single time. The CDR3, as DNA: TGTGCCACCAGCAGAGATTCAGGGTATGGGTATGGCTACACCTTC. The encoded protein is CATSRDSGYGYGYTF. The V and J genes are TRBV15 and TRBJ1-2, with D perhaps matching TRBD1 (5 bases). The V end was cut by 0 bases, the J end by 5 bases, with 13 bases between. This CDR3 comprises 15 residues. CDR1 and CDR2 (germline): LNHNV, YYDKDF (reference sequence).

The chain recombines TRBV9 with TRBJ2-3; 14 bases map to TRBD2. CDR1 SGDLS and CDR2 YYNGEE come from the germline V gene. This CDR3 has 17 residues. Germline trimming cut 4 bases from V and 2 bases from J; bases unmatched to any gene: 6. The CDR3 nucleotides are TGTGCCAGCAGCTCTGGACTAGCGGGGGGTACCACAGATACGCAGTATTTT. Its protein product is CASSSGLAGGTTDTQYF. The full variable domain, rest sourced from reference TRBV9 and TRBJ2-3, is DSGVTQTPKHLITATGQRVTLRCSPRSGDLSVYWYQQSLDQGLQFLIQYYNGEERAKGNILERFSAQQFPDLHSELNLSSLELGDSALYFCASSSGLAGGTTDTQYFGPGTRLTVL.

Here the CDR3 DNA reads TGTGCCAGCAGTGAAATTGGGGTCGGGAGCGTAAATTCACCCCTCCACTTT. This translates into CASSEIGVGSVNSPLHF. This rearrangement joins TRBV6-1 to TRBJ1-6, with D hard to call. The CDR3 extends over 17 amino acids. CDR1 MNHNS and CDR2 SASEGT come from the germline V gene. The V end lost 2 bases, the J end lost 7 bases, and 18 bases lay between the germline ends.